The clone carrying this T cell receptor beta chain was detected only once. Its antigen is not known. This sample is drawn from a study of CD8 T cells in Susac syndrome. Random-hexamer reverse transcription was applied to about 0.5 to 1 ug RNA. Amplification of TCR beta CDR3 by immunoSEQ multiplex PCR spanned 54 Vbeta and 13 Jbeta. TCRdb passed the immunoSEQ multiplex PCR reads through MiXCR, listing each CDR3 protein once. The sample lists over 150,000 distinct CDR3 sequences, under 95% occurring once. TEMRA cells were FACS-enriched, with CD8+ and CD4+ T cells isolated negatively. Study outcomes and limitations: It was acknowledged by the study that relatively few individuals were included in its TCR sequencing and HLA analysis.

The clonotype was recovered from a human donor with multiple sclerosis. Material for sequencing was CD4+ T cells from PBMCs.

In nucleotides, the CDR3 is TGTGCCAGCAGTTCCCTAGGACAGGGGACGGGCGGGGAGCTGTTTTTT. It is translated as CASSSLGQGTGGELFF. The rearrangement links TRBV28 to TRBJ2-2; 9 bases agree with TRBD1. From germline, CDR1 is MDHEN and CDR2 SYDVKM. V trimming: 4 bases; J trimming: 7 bases; junction bases outside the gene matches: 10. The CDR3 consists of 16 residues.